The clone carrying this T cell receptor (beta chain) was seen only a few times. Antigen specificity is unknown. This specimen belongs to a study of human T cells and chemical hapten exposure. Study overall: The study lasted roughly five months, and patients were dosed weekly with diphenylcyclopropenone on the scalp throughout. Variability of per-sample TCR yields stemmed mainly from small differences in pooled library volume. Study findings and constraints: PT1 expanded TCR numbers tracked positively with patch test score.

TCRdb re-analysed the RACE reads in MiXCR, keeping a single row per CDR3 protein. This table has about 76,000 distinct CDR3 sequences, about an eighth appearing once. Germline CDR1 reads SGHDN; CDR2 reads FVKESK. Trimming removed 4 bases from V and 7 bases from J; junction bases left unmatched: 6. The CDR3 is 14 residues long. Time point indicated: patch test 3, about 24 weeks after DPC sensitization. Noted treatment: therapeutic diphenylcyclopropenone sensitization with weekly scalp DPC. Suited to DPC and affected by alopecia, the donors ranged from 18 to 70 years old. This sequence originates from a woman between 45 and 60 years old with alopecia areata. Some clones in this sample may be carry-over from other donors' samples. The chain joins TRBV14 to TRBJ1-2, with 10 bases matching TRBD1. Here the sequenced sample was whole blood, taken in connection with sensitization to the hapten diphenylcyclopropenone (DPC). CDR3 nucleotide sequence: TGTGCCAGCAGCCTCGGACAGGGGGTTGGTGGCTACACCTTC. It codes for CASSLGQGVGGYTF.